Presented here are 26 T cell receptor beta chains from one specimen sequenced in a study of Graves' ophthalmopathy and Graves' hyperthyroidism. RNA transcripts were the source from which TCR beta CDR3 regions were amplified. In the first round, RT-PCR was carried out with HTBI primers, and a multiplex PCR formed the second round. TCRdb redid the calling of the multiplex PCR reads with MiXCR, one entry per CDR3 protein. The sample holds about 1.1 million distinct CDR3 sequences, about 40% seen once. Sequencing used peripheral blood or thyroid tissue (not recorded which). The receptor set was obtained from an adult man with Graves' hyperthyroidism.

As for this clonotype: Compared with germline, one end of the junction differs, possibly owing to a read error. The rearrangement links TRBV10-2 to TRBJ2-7; D call uncertain. The CDR3 consists of 13 residues. Germline CDR1 reads WSHSY; CDR2 reads SAAADI. Here the CDR3 DNA reads TGTGCCAGCAGGATGACCCCTTTCCTCGAGCAGTACTTC. Protein product: CASRMTPFLEQYF.

CDR3 nucleotide sequence: TGCAGCGTTGGCGTGACGCCGACCGAAGCTTTCTTT. Encoded protein: CSVGVTPTEAFF. The V call is TRBV29-1, the J call TRBJ1-1; D is unclear. Deletions cut 4 bases from V and 8 bases from J, with 14 bases between. There are 12 residues in the CDR3. Germline lookup yields CDR1 SQVTM and CDR2 ANQGSEA.

About this clonotype itself: At one boundary the junction diverges from the germline segment, which might be a read error. The gene calls are TRBV10-2 and TRBJ2-7, with D possibly being TRBD2 (6 bases). This CDR3 has 14 residues. Germline V gene lookup returns CDR1 WSHSY and CDR2 SAAADI. The CDR3 DNA reads as TGCGCCAGCAGTTACGGGGGTTACTCCTACGAGCAGTGCTTC. Its translation is CASSYGGYSYEQCF.

Note on this clonotype: Compared with germline, one end of the junction differs, possibly owing to a read error. This chain uses TRBV12-3 or TRBV12-4 with TRBJ2-5; D is perhaps TRBD2 (5 bases). The CDR3 totals 16 residues. The CDR3 sequence is CASSLVTPSGWETQYF. CDR3 nucleotides: TGTGCCAGCAGCTTAGTAACGCCTTCGGGGTGGGAGACCCAGTACTTC.

The chain uses TRBV14 and TRBJ1-1; 9 bases are a match to TRBD1. Per the germline V gene, CDR1 is SGHDN and CDR2 is FVKESK. The CDR3 runs 14 residues. The V segment lost 7 bases and the J segment 5 bases; nucleotides outside the gene matches: 8. The CDR3 reads CASNYGTGLTEAFF. Here the CDR3 DNA reads TGTGCCAGCAACTACGGGACAGGGTTGACTGAAGCTTTCTTT. The full variable domain, rest sourced from reference TRBV14 and TRBJ1-1, is EAGVTQFPSHSVIEKGQTVTLRCDPISGHDNLYWYRRVMGKEIKFLLHFVKESKQDESGMPNNRFLAERTGGTYSTLKVQPAELEDSGVYFCASNYGTGLTEAFFGQGTRLTVV.

This chain connects TRBV6-5 to TRBJ1-1; D might be TRBD1 (5 bases). With 2 bases removed from V and 11 bases from J, the gap between germline ends came to 12 bases. The germline V gene encodes CDR1 MNHEY and CDR2 SVGAGI. The CDR3 covers 12 residues. CDR3 in DNA: TGTGCCAGCAGTTACAGGCAGGGCTTGGCTTTCTTT. Protein product: CASSYRQGLAFF.

A single count supports this clonotype. This sequence joins TRBV10-3 and TRBJ2-6, with D possibly TRBD2 on 5 matching bases. The CDR3 contains 14 residues. V lost 6 bases to trimming and J lost 4 bases, with 10 bases between them. Germline values: CDR1 ENHRY, CDR2 SYGVKD. CDR3 loop: CAIRDLPGANVLTF. DNA of the CDR3: TGTGCCATCAGGGACTTGCCCGGGGCCAACGTCCTGACTTTC.

This clonotype was counted ten times or more. V usage is TRBV12-3 or TRBV12-4 and J usage is TRBJ1-5; weak D call: TRBD1 (5 bases). CDR3 size: 13 residues. Trimming removed 5 bases at V and 6 bases at J, with 11 bases between. The chain's CDR3 is CASSPGSVQPQHF. The CDR3 region has the DNA TGTGCCAGCAGTCCAGGGTCGGTTCAGCCCCAGCATTTT.

The rearrangement uses TRBV2 and TRBJ1-2; tentatively, D is TRBD1 (5 bases). The CDR3 runs 12 residues. The germline gives CDR1 SNHLY, CDR2 FYNNEI. Trimming left V 4 bases short and J 12 bases short, with 15 bases between. The CDR3 reads CASSAPWGDDTF. CDR3 bases: TGTGCCAGCAGTGCCCCATGGGGGGACGACACCTTC.

This clonotype was counted many times. This chain joins TRBV29-1 and TRBJ2-7, with 8 bases fitting TRBD1. The CDR3 contains 13 residues. In germline, CDR1 is SQVTM, CDR2 ANQGSEA. With 6 bases clipped from V and 3 bases from J, the junction kept 7 bases outside the gene matches. The CDR3 loop reads CSVAGQGGYEQYF. The CDR3 DNA is TGCAGCGTGGCTGGACAGGGCGGCTACGAGCAGTACTTC.

Notes on this clonotype: A read error may account for a junction end that differs from germline. The V and J genes are TRBV7-9 and TRBJ2-7, with a weak D call TRBD2 (5 bases). The CDR3 length is 15 residues. Germline V gives CDR1 SEHNR, CDR2 FQNEAQ (reference sequence). As DNA, the CDR3 is TGTGCCAGCAGCCTCCTTCCGGGGTCGGCCTACGAGCAGTGCTTC. It codes for CASSLLPGSAYEQCF.

The CDR3 DNA is TGTGCCAGCAGCCAAGGGCCGGGACAGAGATACGAGCAGTACTTC. Protein sequence: CASSQGPGQRYEQYF. The chain joins TRBV3-1 to TRBJ2-7; 7 nucleotides match TRBD1. Trimming at V came to 1 base and at J to 4 bases, leaving 7 bases not matched to a gene. The CDR3 is 15 amino acids. From germline, CDR1 is LGHDT and CDR2 YNNKEL (reference sequence).

Concerning this clonotype itself: Given a much more abundant clone one base away, this may be a read error. This chain links TRBV20-1 with TRBJ1-1; 7 bases are a match to TRBD1. V was clipped by 5 bases and J by 3 bases; unmatched bases: 12. This CDR3 contains 15 residues. Germline V gives CDR1 DFQATT, CDR2 SNEGSKA (reference sequence). In DNA, the CDR3 is TGCAGTGCTCGCGATCCCACAGGGGCGGACACTGAAGCTTTCTTT. Its protein is CSARDPTGADTEAFF.

The V and J genes are TRBV15 and TRBJ1-4; TRBD1 matches at 9 bases. Losses at the gene ends were 4 bases for V and 5 bases for J; bases not matched to a gene: 5. The CDR3 length is 15 residues. Germline-derived CDR1 and CDR2 are LNHNV and YYDKDF (reference sequence). The CDR3 DNA is TGTGCCACCAGCACAACGACAGGGGGGAATGAAAAACTGTTTTTT. Translated: CATSTTTGGNEKLFF.

The sample holds many counts of this clonotype. V and J are TRBV5-1 and TRBJ1-1, with D possibly being TRBD1 (6 bases). There are 15 residues in the CDR3. The V gene's germline CDR1 is SGHRS and CDR2 YFSETQ. Trimming left V 0 bases short and J 3 bases short, with 12 bases between. The CDR3 DNA sequence: TGCGCCAGCAGCTTGGGCTGGGGGGCGGACACTGAAGCTTTCTTT. It codes for CASSLGWGADTEAFF.

CDR3 nucleotide sequence: TGTGCCAGCATTGGACAGGCGATGAGCACCGGGGAGCTGTTTTTT. This translates into CASIGQAMSTGELFF. The chain combines TRBV6-2 or TRBV6-3 with TRBJ2-2; 7 positions match TRBD1. Unmatched junction bases numbered 9, after V lost 7 bases and J lost 4 bases. Looked up from germline, CDR1 is MNHEY and CDR2 is SVGEGT. The CDR3 is 15 amino acids.

The chain carries TRBV20-1 and TRBJ2-5; 9 nucleotides match TRBD1. The length of the CDR3 is 14 residues. V gave up 6 bases and J gave up 4 bases; unmatched junction bases: 9. Germline V gives CDR1 DFQATT, CDR2 SNEGSKA (reference sequence). The CDR3 region has the DNA TGCAGTGCCAGTAGTCGGGGACAGGGAGAGACCCAGTACTTC. Its protein is CSASSRGQGETQYF.

Only a few counts were recorded for this clonotype. The chain is built from TRBV7-2 and TRBJ1-1, with TRBD1 matching over 8 bases. Germline V gene lookup returns CDR1 SGHTA and CDR2 FQGNSA. This CDR3 is built from 14 residues. J was trimmed by 4 bases and V by 2 bases; bases with no gene match: 3. CDR3 region: CASSLWTGPTEAFF. CDR3 nucleotides: TGTGCCAGCAGCTTATGGACAGGGCCCACTGAAGCTTTCTTT.

The chain joins TRBV7-2 to TRBJ2-5; D is possibly TRBD1 (6 bases). The V end was cut by 5 bases, the J end by 9 bases, with 10 bases between. Germline-derived CDR1 and CDR2 are SGHTA and FQGNSA. The CDR3 consists of 11 residues. For the CDR3, the DNA is TGTGCCAGCAGCAAAACAGGGTCCCAGTACTTC. Translated: CASSKTGSQYF.

This clonotype occurred many times. CDR3 protein: CASPDGYTF. In nucleotides, the CDR3 is TGTGCCAGCCCGGATGGCTACACCTTC. J is TRBJ1-2 and V is TRBV5-8; D is ambiguous. The CDR3 contains 9 residues. From germline, CDR1 is SGHTS and CDR2 YDEGEE. The ends were cut back, 7 bases at V and 6 bases at J, with 4 bases in the middle.

This clonotype was recorded at least ten times. This rearrangement joins TRBV7-2 to TRBJ2-7, with D possibly TRBD2 on 6 matching bases. Deletions cut 6 bases from V and 2 bases from J, with 14 bases between. The CDR3 spans 14 residues. CDR1 and CDR2 from the germline V gene are SGHTA and FQGNSA. The CDR3 bases are TGTGCCAGCAGGTATACTAGGGAGGCCTACGAGCAGTACTTC. Protein sequence: CASRYTREAYEQYF.

The rearrangement uses TRBV7-9 and TRBJ1-2; 11 bases line up with TRBD1. Germline trimming cut 4 bases from V and 3 bases from J; bases unmatched to any gene: 4. The V gene's germline CDR1 is SEHNR and CDR2 FQNEAQ (reference sequence). CDR3 length equals 15 residues. CDR3 amino acids: CASSSVDRGHYGYTF. CDR3 nucleotide sequence: TGTGCCAGCAGCTCGGTGGACAGGGGGCACTATGGCTACACCTTC.

This chain joins TRBV20-1 and TRBJ1-1; a possible D gene is TRBD1 (6 bases). The germline gives CDR1 DFQATT, CDR2 SNEGSKA (reference sequence). The length of the CDR3 is 12 residues. Trimming stripped 3 bases from V and 4 bases from J, with 9 bases between. CDR3 DNA: TGCAGTGCTAGTTTGGGGGCCACTGAAGCTTTCTTT. It codes for CSASLGATEAFF.

This clonotype was detected only a few times. V usage is TRBV12-3 or TRBV12-4 and J usage is TRBJ1-6; a weak D match, TRBD1 (5 bases). Trimming took 5 bases from V and 6 from J, leaving 17 bases between them. This CDR3 is built from 16 residues. This CDR3 reads CASSRGLHLLNSPLHF. CDR3 in DNA: TGTGCCAGCAGTCGGGGCTTACATCTCCTTAATTCACCCCTCCACTTT.

This clonotype was counted at least ten times. The V gene is TRBV7-9, the J gene TRBJ2-7, with 8 bases that match TRBD2. The CDR3 totals 15 residues. V gave up 4 bases and J gave up 4 bases; unmatched junction bases: 9. Germline V gene lookup returns CDR1 SEHNR and CDR2 FQNEAQ (reference sequence). DNA of the CDR3: TGTGCCAGCAGCTCGCGGACTAGCTACACATACGAGCAGTACTTC. Translation: CASSSRTSYTYEQYF. Combining the CDR3 with reference TRBV7-9 and TRBJ2-7 gives the whole variable domain DTGVSQNPRHKITKRGQNVTFRCDPISEHNRLYWYRQTLGQGPEFLTYFQNEAQLEKSRLLSDRFSAERPKGSFSTLEIQRTEQGDSAMYLCASSSRTSYTYEQYFGPGTRLTVT.

Concerning this clonotype: A much larger clonotype is one base distant, so this may be a read error. The rearrangement uses TRBV14 and TRBJ2-2; tentatively, D is TRBD2 (5 bases). The CDR3 extends over 15 amino acids. CDR1 and CDR2 from the germline V gene are SGHDN and FVKESK. CDR3 sequence reads: CASSQGPGGTGELLF. Written as DNA, the CDR3 is TGTGCCAGCAGCCAAGGCCCGGGCGGCACCGGGGAGCTGCTTTTT.